Given below is one TCR beta chain in context. Its antigen remains unknown. Germline V lookup: CDR1 LGHDT, CDR2 YNNKEL (reference sequence). There are 14 residues in the CDR3. The V and J ends lost 0 bases and 7 bases respectively, with 13 bases between them. The record originates from a study of T cell responses to AZD1222 COVID-19 vaccine. Study observations and caveats: Just a handful of AZD1222 recipients were seropositive at baseline. Clonal diversity may have been underestimated in mostly white British donors.

Produced via immunoSEQ multiplex PCR; TCRdb's table is partial and in-frame only. The sample includes around 130,000 clones, approximately 86% seen only once; the top ten take 9% to 15%. The sample in question was peripheral blood, obtained on day 0 of AZD1222 vaccination. This sequence joins TRBV3-1 (or the pseudogene TRBV3-2) and TRBJ2-7; D gene uncertain. The clonotype was recovered from an adult in good health. This chain's CDR3 is CASSQEDGSREQYF. Written as DNA, the CDR3 is TGTGCCAGCAGCCAAGAGGACGGCAGTAGGGAGCAGTACTTC.